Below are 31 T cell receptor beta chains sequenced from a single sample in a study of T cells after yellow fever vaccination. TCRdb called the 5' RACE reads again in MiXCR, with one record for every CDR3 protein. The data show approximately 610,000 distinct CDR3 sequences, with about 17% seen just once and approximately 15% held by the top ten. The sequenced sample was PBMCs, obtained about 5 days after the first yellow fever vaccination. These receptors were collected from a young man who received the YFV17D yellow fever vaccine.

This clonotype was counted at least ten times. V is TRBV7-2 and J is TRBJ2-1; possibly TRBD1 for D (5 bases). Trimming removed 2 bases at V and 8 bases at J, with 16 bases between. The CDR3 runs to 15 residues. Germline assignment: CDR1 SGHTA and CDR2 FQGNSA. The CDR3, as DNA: TGTGCCAGCAGCTTATTGATTAGGGGATGGGATGAGCAGTTCTTC. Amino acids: CASSLLIRGWDEQFF.

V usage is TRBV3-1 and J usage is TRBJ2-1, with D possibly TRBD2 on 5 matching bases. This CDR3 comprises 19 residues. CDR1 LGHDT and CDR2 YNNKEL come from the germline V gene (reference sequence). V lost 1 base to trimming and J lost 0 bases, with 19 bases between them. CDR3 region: CASSQVWEIHSSSYNEQFF. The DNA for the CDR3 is TGTGCCAGCAGCCAAGTTTGGGAGATCCACAGTAGCTCCTACAATGAGCAGTTCTTC.

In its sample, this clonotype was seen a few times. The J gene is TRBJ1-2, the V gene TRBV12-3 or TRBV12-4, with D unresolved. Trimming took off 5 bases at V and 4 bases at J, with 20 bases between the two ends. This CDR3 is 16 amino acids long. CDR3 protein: CASSPLPGALLYGYTF. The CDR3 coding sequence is TGTGCCAGCAGTCCTCTTCCCGGCGCCCTTCTCTATGGCTACACCTTC.

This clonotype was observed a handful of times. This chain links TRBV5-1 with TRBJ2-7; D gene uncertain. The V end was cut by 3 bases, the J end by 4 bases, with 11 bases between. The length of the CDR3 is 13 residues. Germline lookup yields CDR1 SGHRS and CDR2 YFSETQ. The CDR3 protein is CASSWELEYEQYF. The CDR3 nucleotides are TGCGCCAGCAGCTGGGAACTCGAATACGAGCAGTACTTC.

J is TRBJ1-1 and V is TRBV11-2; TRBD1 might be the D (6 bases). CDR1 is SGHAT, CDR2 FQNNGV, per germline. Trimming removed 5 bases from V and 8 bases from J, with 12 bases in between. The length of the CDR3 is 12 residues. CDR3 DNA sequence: TGTGCCAGCAGCAGCAGGGGTCCCGAAGCTTTCTTT. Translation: CASSSRGPEAFF.

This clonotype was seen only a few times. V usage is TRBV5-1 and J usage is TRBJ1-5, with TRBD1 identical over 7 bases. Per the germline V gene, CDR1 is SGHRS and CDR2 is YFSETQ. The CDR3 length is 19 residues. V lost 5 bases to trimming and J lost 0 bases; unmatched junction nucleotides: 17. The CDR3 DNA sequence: TGCGCCAGCAGTCTGGACAGGCTCGAAGCATGTTATAGCAATCAGCCCCAGCATTTT. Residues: CASSLDRLEACYSNQPQHF.

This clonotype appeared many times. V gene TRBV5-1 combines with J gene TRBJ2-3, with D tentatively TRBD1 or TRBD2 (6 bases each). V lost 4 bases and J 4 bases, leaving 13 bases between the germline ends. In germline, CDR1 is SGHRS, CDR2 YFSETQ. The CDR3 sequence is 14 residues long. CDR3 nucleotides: TGCGCCAGCAGCCCGACAGGACTACCAGATACGCAGTATTTT. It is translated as CASSPTGLPDTQYF.

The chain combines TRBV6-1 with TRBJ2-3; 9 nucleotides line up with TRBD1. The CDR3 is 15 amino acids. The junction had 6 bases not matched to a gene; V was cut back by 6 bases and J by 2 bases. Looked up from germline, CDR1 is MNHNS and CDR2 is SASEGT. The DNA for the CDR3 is TGTGCCAGCAGGCACACACAGGGGGCCACAGATACGCAGTATTTT. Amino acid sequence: CASRHTQGATDTQYF.

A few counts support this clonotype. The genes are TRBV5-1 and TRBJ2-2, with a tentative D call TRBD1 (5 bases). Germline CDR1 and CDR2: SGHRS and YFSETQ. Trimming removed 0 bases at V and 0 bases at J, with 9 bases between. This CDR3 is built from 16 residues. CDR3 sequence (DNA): TGCGCCAGCAGCTTGGCCGTAGGGGCGAACACCGGGGAGCTGTTTTTT. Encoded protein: CASSLAVGANTGELFF.

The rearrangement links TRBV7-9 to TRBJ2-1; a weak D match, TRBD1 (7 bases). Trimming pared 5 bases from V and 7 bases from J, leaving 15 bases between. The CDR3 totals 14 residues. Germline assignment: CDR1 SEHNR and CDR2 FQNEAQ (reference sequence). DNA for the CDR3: TGTGCCAGCAGCCAGGGGGGCAGGGGGAATGAGCAGTTCTTC. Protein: CASSQGGRGNEQFF.

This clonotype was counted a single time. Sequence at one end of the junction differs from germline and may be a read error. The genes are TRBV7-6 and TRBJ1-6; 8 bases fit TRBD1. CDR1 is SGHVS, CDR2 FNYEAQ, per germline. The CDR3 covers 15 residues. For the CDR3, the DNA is TGTGCCAACAGCCCTGGACAGGGAATGATCGCTCCCCTCCACTTT. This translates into CANSPGQGMIAPLHF.

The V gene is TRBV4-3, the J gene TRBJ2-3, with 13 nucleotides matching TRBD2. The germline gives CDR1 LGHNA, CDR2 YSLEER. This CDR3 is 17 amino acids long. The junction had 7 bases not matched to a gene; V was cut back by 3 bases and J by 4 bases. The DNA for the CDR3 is TGCGCCAGCAGCCATGCCGGGACTAGCGGGGTAGCAGATACGCAGTATTTT. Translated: CASSHAGTSGVADTQYF.

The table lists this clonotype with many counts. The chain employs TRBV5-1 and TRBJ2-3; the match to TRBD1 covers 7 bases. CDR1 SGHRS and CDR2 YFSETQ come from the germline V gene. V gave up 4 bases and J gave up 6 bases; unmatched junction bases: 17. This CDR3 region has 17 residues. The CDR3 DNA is TGCGCCAGCAGCGCCGACCCCCCGGGACAGAGGTGGGATACGCAGTATTTT. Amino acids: CASSADPPGQRWDTQYF.

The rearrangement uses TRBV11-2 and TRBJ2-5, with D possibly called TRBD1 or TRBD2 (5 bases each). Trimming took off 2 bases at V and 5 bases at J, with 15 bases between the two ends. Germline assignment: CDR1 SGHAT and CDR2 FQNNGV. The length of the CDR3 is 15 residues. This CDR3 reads CASSLRGRLSETQYF. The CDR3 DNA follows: TGTGCCAGCAGCTTACGGGGCAGGTTATCTGAGACCCAGTACTTC.

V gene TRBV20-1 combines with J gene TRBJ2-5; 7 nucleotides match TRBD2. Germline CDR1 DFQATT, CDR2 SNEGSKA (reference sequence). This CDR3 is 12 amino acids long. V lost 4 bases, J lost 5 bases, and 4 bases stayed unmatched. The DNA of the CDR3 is TGCAGTGCTAAGGCCGGGGGGGAGACCCAGTACTTC. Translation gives CSAKAGGETQYF.

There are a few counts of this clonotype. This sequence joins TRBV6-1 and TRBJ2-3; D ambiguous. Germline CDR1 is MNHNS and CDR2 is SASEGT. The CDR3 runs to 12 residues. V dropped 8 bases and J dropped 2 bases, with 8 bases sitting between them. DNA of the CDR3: TGTGCCAGCTTGCTAGTCACAGATACGCAGTATTTT. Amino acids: CASLLVTDTQYF.

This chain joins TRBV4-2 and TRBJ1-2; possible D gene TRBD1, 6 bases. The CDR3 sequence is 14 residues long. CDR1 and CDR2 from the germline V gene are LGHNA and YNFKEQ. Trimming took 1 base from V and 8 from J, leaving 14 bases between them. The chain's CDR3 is CASSQARDINGYTF. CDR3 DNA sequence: TGTGCCAGCAGCCAAGCCCGGGACATTAACGGCTACACCTTC.

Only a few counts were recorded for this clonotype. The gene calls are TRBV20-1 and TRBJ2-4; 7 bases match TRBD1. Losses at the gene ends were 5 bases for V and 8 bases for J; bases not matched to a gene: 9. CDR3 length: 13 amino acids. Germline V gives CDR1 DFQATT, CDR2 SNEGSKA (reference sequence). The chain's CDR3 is CSAPDRQSDIQYF. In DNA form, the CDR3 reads TGCAGTGCTCCGGACAGGCAGAGTGACATTCAGTACTTC.

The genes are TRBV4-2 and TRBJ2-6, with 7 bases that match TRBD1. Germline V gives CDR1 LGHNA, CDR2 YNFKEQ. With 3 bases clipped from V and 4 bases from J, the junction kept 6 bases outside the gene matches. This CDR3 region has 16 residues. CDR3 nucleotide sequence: TGTGCCAGCAGCCAGGACGACAGGGCCGGGGCCAACGTCCTGACTTTC. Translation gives CASSQDDRAGANVLTF.

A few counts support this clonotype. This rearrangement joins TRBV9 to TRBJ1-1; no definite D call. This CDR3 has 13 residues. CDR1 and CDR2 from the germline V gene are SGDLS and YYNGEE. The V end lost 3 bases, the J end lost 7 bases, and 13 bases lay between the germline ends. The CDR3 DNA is TGTGCCAGCAGCGCGGACGGCTGGGGTGAAGCTTTCTTT. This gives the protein CASSADGWGEAFF. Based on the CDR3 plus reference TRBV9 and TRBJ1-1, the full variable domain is DSGVTQTPKHLITATGQRVTLRCSPRSGDLSVYWYQQSLDQGLQFLIQYYNGEERAKGNILERFSAQQFPDLHSELNLSSLELGDSALYFCASSADGWGEAFFGQGTRLTVV.

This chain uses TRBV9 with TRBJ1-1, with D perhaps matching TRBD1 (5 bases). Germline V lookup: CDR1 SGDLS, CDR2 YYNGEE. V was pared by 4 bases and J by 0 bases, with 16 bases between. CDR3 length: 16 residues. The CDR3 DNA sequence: TGTGCCAGCAGCCCCCATGGGGGGGACGTGAACACTGAAGCTTTCTTT. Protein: CASSPHGGDVNTEAFF.

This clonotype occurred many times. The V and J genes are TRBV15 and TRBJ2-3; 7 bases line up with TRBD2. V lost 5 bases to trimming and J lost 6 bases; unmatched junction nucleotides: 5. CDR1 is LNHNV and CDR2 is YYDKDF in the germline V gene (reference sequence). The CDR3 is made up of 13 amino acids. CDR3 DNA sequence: TGTGCCACCAGCTTCTACGGGGGGGATACGCAGTATTTT. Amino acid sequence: CATSFYGGDTQYF.

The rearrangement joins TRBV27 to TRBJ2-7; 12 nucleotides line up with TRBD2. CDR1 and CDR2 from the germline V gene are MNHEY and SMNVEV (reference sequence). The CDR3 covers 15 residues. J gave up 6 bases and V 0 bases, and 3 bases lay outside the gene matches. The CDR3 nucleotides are TGTGCCAGCAGTTTATCACTAGCGGGGGGATTCGAGCAGTACTTC. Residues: CASSLSLAGGFEQYF.

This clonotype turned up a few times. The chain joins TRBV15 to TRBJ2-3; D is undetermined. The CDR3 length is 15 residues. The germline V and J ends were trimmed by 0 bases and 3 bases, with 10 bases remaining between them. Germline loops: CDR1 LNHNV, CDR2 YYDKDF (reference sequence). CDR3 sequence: CATSRDPGLTDTQYF. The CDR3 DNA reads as TGTGCCACCAGCAGAGATCCCGGGTTGACAGATACGCAGTATTTT. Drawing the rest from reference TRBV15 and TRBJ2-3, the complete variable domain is DAMVIQNPRYQVTQFGKPVTLSCSQTLNHNVMYWYQQKSSQAPKLLFHYYDKDFNNEADTPDNFQSRRPNTSFCFLDIRSPGLGDTAMYLCATSRDPGLTDTQYFGPGTRLTVL.

The CDR3 sequence is CASSLTVSETGALGAFF. CDR3 sequence (DNA): TGTGCCAGCAGTTTGACGGTGAGCGAGACGGGGGCTTTGGGAGCTTTCTTT. The V and J genes are TRBV28 and TRBJ1-1, with a tentative D call TRBD1 (6 bases). The CDR3 has 17 residues. Per the germline V gene, CDR1 is MDHEN and CDR2 is SYDVKM. V dropped 3 bases and J dropped 10 bases, with 27 bases sitting between them.

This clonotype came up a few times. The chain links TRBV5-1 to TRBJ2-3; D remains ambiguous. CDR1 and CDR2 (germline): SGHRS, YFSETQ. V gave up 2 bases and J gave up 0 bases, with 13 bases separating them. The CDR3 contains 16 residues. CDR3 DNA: TGCGCCAGCAGCTTTTGGCTTCCACCTAGCACAGATACGCAGTATTTT. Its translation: CASSFWLPPSTDTQYF.

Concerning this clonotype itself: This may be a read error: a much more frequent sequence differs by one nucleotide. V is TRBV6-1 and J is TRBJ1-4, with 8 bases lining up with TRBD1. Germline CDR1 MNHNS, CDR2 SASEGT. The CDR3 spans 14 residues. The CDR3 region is CASKGTGTNGKLFF. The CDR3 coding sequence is TGTGCCAGCAAAGGGACAGGAACTAATGGAAAACTGTTTTTT.

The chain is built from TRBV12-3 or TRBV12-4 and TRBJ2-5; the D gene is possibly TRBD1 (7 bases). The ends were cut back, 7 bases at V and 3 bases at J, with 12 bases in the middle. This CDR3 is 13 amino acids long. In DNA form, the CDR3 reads TGTGCCAGCACCGCGGGGACAGAAGAGACCCAGTACTTC. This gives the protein CASTAGTEETQYF.

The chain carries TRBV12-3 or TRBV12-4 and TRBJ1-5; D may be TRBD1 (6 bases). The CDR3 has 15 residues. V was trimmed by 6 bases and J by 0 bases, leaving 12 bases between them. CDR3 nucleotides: TGTGCCAGCAGACCGGGGGCTGGTAGCAATCAGCCCCAGCATTTT. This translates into CASRPGAGSNQPQHF.

CDR3 residues: CASSPGTSGYTDTQYF. CDR3 nucleotides: TGTGCCAGCAGCCCGGGGACTAGCGGCTACACAGATACGCAGTATTTT. The chain joins TRBV7-2 to TRBJ2-3; 11 positions match TRBD2. Germline V lookup: CDR1 SGHTA, CDR2 FQGNSA. The J segment lost 2 bases and the V segment lost 5 bases, leaving 6 bases of the junction unmatched. The CDR3 is 16 amino acids.

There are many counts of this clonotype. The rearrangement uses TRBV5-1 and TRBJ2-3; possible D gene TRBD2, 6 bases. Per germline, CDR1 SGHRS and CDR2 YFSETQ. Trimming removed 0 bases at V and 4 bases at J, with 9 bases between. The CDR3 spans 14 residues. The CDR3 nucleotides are TGCGCCAGCAGCTTGGCTCCGGGAGCAGATACGCAGTATTTT. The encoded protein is CASSLAPGADTQYF.